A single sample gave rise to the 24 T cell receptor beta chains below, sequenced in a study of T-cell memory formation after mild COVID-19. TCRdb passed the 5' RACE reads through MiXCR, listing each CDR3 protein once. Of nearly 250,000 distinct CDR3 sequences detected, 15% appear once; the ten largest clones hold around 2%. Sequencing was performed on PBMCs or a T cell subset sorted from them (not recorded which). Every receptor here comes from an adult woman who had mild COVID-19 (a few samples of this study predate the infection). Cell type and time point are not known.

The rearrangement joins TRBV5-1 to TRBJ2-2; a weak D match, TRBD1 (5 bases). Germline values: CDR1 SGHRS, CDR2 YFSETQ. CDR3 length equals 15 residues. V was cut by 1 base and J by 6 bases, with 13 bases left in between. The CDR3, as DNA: TGCGCCAGCAGCTTGCGGACATCGGTGGCCGGGGAGCTGTTTTTT. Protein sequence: CASSLRTSVAGELFF.

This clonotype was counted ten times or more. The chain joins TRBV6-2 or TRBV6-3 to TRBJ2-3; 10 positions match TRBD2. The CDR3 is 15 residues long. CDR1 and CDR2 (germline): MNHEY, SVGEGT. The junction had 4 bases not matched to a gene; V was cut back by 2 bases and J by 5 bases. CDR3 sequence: CASSYGLAGVDTQYF. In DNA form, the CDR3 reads TGTGCCAGCAGTTACGGTCTAGCGGGAGTAGATACGCAGTATTTT.

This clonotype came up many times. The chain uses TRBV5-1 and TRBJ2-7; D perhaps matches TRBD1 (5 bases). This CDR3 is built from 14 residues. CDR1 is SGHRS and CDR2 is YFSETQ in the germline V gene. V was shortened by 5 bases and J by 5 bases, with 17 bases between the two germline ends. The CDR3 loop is CASSIGHGPNEQYF. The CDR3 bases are TGCGCCAGCAGTATCGGACACGGCCCCAACGAGCAGTACTTC.

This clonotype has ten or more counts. The CDR3 protein is CSARFIGVADTQYF. The CDR3 coding sequence is TGCAGTGCTAGATTTATAGGGGTCGCGGATACGCAGTATTTT. The chain combines TRBV20-1 with TRBJ2-3, with D perhaps TRBD1 (5 bases). The V gene lost 2 bases and the J gene lost 6 bases, with 15 bases spanning the gap. The CDR3 has 14 residues. Germline V lookup: CDR1 DFQATT, CDR2 SNEGSKA (reference sequence).

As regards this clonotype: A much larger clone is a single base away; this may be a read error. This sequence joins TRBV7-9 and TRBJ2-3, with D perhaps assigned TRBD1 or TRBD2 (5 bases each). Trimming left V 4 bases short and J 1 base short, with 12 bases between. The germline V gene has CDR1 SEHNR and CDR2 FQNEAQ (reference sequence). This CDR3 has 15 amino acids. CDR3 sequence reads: CASSSFGGRTDTQYF. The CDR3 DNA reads TGTGCCAGCAGCTCATTTGGGGGACGCACAGATACGCAGTATTTT.

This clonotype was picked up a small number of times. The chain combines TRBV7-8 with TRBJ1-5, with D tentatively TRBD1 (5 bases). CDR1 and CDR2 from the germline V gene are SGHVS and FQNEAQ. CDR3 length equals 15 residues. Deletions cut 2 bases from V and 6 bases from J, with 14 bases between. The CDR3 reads CASSLLEVRGQPQHF. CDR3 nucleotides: TGTGCCAGCAGCTTATTAGAGGTGAGGGGTCAGCCCCAGCATTTT.

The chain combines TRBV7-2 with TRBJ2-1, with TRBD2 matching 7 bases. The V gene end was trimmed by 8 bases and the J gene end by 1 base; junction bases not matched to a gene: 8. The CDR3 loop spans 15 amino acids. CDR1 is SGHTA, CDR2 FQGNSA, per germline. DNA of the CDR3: TGTGCCAGCCGAGGCGGGCGGGGGTCCTACAATGAGCAGTTCTTC. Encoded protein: CASRGGRGSYNEQFF.

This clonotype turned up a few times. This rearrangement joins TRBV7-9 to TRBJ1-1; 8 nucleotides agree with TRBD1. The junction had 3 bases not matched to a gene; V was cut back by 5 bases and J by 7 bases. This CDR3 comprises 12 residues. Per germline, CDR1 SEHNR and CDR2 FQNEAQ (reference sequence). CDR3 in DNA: TGTGCCAGCAGCCGGACAGGGATTGAAGCTTTCTTT. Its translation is CASSRTGIEAFF.

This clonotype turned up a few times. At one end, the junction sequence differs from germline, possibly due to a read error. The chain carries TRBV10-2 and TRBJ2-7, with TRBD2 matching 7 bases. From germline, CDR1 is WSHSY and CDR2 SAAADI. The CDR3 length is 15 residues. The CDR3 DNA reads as TGCGCCAGCAGTGAAGGCCAGGGAGGGCCCTACGACCAGTACTTC. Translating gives CASSEGQGGPYDQYF.

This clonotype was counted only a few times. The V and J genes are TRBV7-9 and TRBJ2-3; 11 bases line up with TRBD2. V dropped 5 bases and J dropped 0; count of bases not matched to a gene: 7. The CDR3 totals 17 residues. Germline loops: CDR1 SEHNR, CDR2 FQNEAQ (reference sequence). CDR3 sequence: CASSPRGLAASTDTQYF. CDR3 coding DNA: TGTGCCAGCAGCCCGCGGGGACTAGCGGCTAGCACAGATACGCAGTATTTT.

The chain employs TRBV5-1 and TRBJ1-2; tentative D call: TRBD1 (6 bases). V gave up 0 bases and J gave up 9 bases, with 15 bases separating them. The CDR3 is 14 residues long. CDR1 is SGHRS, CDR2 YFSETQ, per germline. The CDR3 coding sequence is TGCGCCAGCAGCTTGGGAGACCGACAGGATCGCTACACCTTC. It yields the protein CASSLGDRQDRYTF.

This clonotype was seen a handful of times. The DNA for the CDR3 is TGTGCCAGCAGCCCTACCGGGGGTGTGGGCACTGAAGCTTTCTTT. It yields the protein CASSPTGGVGTEAFF. The V and J genes are TRBV7-3 and TRBJ1-1; D may be TRBD1 (5 bases). V was clipped by 5 bases and J by 4 bases, with 17 bases between them. Germline V lookup: CDR1 SGHTA, CDR2 FQGTGA. This CDR3 contains 15 residues.

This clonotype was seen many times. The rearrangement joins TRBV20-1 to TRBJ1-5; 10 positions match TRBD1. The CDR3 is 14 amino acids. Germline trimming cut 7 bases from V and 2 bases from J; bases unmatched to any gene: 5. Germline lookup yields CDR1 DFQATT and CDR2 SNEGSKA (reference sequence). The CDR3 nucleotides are TGCAGTGGCCTGACAGGGGGCGGCAATCAGCCCCAGCATTTT. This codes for CSGLTGGGNQPQHF.

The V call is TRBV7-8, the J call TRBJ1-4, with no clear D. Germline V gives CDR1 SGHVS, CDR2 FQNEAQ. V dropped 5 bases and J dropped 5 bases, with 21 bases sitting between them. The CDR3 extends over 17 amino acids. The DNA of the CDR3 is TGTGCCAGCAGCCAGTATTTTGAGGACGGACGAAATGAAAAACTGTTTTTT. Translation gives CASSQYFEDGRNEKLFF.

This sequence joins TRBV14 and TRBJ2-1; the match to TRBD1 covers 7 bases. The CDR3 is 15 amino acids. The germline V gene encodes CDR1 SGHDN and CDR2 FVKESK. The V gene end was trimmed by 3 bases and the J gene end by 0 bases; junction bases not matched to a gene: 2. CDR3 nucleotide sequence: TGTGCCAGCAGCCAGGGACAGTTCTCCTACAATGAGCAGTTCTTC. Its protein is CASSQGQFSYNEQFF.

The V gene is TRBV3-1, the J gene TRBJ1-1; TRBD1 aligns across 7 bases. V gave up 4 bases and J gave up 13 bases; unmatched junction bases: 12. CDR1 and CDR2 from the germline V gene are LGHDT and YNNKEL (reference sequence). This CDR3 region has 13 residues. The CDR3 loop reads CASSRSQGTGDFF. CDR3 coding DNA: TGTGCCAGCAGCCGTTCACAGGGGACCGGTGATTTCTTT.

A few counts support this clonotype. The CDR3 DNA reads as TGCGCCAGCAGCTTGGGGGGTAGCGGGAGCTCTGGGGCCAACGTCCTGACTTTC. This translates into CASSLGGSGSSGANVLTF. The V and J genes are TRBV5-1 and TRBJ2-6, with 9 bases aligning to TRBD2. Germline CDR1 SGHRS, CDR2 YFSETQ. Trimming removed 0 bases from V and 0 bases from J; junction bases left unmatched: 4. This CDR3 has 18 amino acids.

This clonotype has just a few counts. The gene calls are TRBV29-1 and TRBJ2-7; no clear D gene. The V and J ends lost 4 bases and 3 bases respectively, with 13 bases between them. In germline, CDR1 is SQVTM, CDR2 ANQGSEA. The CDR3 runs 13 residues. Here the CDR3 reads CSVGVGRYYEQYF. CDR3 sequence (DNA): TGCAGCGTTGGGGTCGGCCGATACTACGAGCAGTACTTC.

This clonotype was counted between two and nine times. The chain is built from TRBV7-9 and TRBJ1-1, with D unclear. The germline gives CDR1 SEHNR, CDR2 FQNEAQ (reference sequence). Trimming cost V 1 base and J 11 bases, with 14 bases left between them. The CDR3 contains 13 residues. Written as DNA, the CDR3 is TGTGCCAGCAGCTTAGTAGGTAGTTCCGGGGCTTTCTTT. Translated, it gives CASSLVGSSGAFF.

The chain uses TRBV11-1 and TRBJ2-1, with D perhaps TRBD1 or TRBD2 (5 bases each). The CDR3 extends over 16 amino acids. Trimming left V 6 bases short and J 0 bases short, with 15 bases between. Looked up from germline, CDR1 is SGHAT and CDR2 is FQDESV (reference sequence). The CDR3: CASSRRGLSSYNEQFF. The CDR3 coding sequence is TGTGCCAGCAGTAGACGGGGCCTGAGCTCCTACAATGAGCAGTTCTTC. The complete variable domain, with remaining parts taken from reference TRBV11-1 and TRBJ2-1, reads EAEVAQSPRYKITEKSQAVAFWCDPISGHATLYWYRQILGQGPELLVQFQDESVVDDSQLPKDRFSAERLKGVDSTLKIQPAELGDSAMYLCASSRRGLSSYNEQFFGPGTRLTVL.

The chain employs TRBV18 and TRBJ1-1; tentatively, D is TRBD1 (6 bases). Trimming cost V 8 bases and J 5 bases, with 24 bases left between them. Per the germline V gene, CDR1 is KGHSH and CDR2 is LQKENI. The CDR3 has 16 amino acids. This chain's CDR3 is CASSTLNYRDGTEAFF. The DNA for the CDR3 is TGTGCCAGCAGCACCCTCAATTACAGGGATGGGACTGAAGCTTTCTTT.

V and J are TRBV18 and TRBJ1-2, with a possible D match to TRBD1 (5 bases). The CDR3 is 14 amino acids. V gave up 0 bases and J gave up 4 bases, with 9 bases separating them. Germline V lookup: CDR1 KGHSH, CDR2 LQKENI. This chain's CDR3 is CASSPPEGSYGYTF. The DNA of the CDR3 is TGTGCCAGCTCACCACCTGAGGGGAGCTATGGCTACACCTTC.

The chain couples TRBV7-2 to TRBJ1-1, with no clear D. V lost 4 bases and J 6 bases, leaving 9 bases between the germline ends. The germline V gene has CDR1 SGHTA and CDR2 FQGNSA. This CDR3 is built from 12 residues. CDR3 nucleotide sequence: TGTGCCAGCAGCTGGTCGTTGTCTGAAGCTTTCTTT. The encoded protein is CASSWSLSEAFF.

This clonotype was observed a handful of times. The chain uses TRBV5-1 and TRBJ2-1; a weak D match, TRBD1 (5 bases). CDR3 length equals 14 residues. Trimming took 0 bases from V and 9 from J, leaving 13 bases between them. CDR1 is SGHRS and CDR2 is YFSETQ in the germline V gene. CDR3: CASSLVSGLVEQFF. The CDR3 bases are TGCGCCAGCAGCTTGGTTTCAGGGCTTGTTGAGCAGTTCTTC.